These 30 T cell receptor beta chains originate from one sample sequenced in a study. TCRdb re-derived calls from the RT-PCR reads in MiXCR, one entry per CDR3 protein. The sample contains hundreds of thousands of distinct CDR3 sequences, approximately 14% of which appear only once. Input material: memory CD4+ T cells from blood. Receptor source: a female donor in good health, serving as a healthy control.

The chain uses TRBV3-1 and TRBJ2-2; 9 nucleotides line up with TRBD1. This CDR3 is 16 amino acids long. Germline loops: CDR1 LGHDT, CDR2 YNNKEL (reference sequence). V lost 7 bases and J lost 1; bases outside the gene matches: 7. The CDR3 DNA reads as TGTGCCAGCAATAAAGACAGGGGGGGGAACACCGGGGAGCTGTTTTTT. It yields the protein CASNKDRGGNTGELFF.

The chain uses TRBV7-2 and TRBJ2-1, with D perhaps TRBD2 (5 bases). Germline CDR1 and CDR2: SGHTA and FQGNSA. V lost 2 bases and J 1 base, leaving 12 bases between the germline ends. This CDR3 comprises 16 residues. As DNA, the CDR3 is TGTGCCAGCAGCTTAACCTACGGGATATCCTACAATGAGCAGTTCTTC. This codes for CASSLTYGISYNEQFF.

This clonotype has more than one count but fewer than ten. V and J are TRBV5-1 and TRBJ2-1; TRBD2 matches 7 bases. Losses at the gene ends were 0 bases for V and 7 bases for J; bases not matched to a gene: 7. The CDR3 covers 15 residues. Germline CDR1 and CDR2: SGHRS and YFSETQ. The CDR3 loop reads CASSLGGGSLNEQFF. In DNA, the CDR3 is TGCGCCAGCAGCTTGGGGGGGGGTTCGTTGAATGAGCAGTTCTTC.

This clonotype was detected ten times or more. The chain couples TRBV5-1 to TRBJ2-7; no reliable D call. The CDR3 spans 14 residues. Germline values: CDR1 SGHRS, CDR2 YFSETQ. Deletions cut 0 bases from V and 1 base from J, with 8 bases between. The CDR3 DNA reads TGCGCCAGCAGCTTGGAGAGGATGTCCTACGAGCAGTACTTC. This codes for CASSLERMSYEQYF.

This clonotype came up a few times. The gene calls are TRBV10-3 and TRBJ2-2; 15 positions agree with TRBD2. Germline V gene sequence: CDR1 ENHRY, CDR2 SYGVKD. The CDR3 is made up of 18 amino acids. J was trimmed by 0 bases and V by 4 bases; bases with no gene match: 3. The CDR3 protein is CAISGTSGRASNTGELFF. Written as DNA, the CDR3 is TGTGCCATCAGTGGGACTAGCGGGAGGGCCTCGAACACCGGGGAGCTGTTTTTT.

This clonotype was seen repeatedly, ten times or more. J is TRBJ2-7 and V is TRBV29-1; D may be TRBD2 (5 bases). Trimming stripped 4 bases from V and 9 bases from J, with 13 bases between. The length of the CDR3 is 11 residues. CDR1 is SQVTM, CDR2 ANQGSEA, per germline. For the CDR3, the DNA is TGCAGCGTTGGAGAGGGTGTTGGGCAGTACTTC. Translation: CSVGEGVGQYF.

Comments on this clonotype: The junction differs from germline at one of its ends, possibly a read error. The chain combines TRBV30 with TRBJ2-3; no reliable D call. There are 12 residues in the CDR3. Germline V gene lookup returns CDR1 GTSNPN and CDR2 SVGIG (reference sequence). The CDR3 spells CSWSANTDTQYF. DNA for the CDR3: TGTTCCTGGAGCGCCAACACAGATACGCAGTATTTT.

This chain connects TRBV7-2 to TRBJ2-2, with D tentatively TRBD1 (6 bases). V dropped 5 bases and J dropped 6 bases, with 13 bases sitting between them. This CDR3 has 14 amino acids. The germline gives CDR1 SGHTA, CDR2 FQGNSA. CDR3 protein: CASSTYRVPGELFF. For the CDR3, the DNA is TGTGCCAGCAGCACGTACAGGGTCCCCGGGGAGCTGTTTTTT.

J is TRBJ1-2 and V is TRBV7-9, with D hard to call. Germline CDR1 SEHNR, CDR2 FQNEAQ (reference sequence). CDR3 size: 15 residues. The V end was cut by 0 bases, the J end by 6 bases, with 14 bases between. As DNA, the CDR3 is TGTGCCAGCAGCTTAGCTAGCGTGGAGGCAGATGGCTACACCTTC. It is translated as CASSLASVEADGYTF.

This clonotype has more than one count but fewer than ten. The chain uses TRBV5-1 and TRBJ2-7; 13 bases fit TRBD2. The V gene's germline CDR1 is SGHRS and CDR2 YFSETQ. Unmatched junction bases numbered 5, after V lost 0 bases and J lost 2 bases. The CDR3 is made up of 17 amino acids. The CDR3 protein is CASSLATSGRATYEQYF. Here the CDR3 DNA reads TGCGCCAGCAGCTTGGCTACTAGCGGGAGGGCGACCTACGAGCAGTACTTC.

The chain's CDR3 is CATSRDREGYTF. DNA for the CDR3: TGTGCCACCAGCAGAGACAGGGAAGGCTACACCTTC. This chain joins TRBV15 and TRBJ1-2, with D tentatively TRBD1 (5 bases). Trimming pared 0 bases from V and 8 bases from J, leaving 7 bases between. Germline values: CDR1 LNHNV, CDR2 YYDKDF (reference sequence). The CDR3 is 12 residues long.

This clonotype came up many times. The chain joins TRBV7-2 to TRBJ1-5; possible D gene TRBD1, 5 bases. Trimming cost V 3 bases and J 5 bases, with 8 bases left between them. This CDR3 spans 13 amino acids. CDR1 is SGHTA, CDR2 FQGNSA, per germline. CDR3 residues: CASSFLGDQPQHF. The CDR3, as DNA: TGTGCCAGCAGCTTTTTAGGGGATCAGCCCCAGCATTTT. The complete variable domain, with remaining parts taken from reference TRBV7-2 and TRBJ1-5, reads GAGVSQSPSNKVTEKGKDVELRCDPISGHTALYWYRQSLGQGLEFLIYFQGNSAPDKSGLPSDRFSAERTGGSVSTLTIQRTQQEDSAVYLCASSFLGDQPQHFGDGTRLSIL.

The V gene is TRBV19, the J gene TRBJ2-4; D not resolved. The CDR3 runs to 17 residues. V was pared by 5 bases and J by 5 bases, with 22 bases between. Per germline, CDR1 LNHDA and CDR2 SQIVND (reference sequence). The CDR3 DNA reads TGTGCCAGTAGTGCTTACAGCACCCTTAGCCAAGAAAACATTCAGTACTTC. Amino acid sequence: CASSAYSTLSQENIQYF. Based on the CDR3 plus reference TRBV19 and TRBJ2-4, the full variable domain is DGGITQSPKYLFRKEGQNVTLSCEQNLNHDAMYWYRQDPGQGLRLIYYSQIVNDFQKGDIAEGYSVSREKKESFPLTVTSAQKNPTAFYLCASSAYSTLSQENIQYFGAGTRLSVL.

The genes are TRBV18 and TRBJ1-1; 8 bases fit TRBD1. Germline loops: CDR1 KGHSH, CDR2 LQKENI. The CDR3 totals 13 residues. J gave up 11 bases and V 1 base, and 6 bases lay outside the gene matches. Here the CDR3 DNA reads TGTGCCAGCTCACCACGGGGGACAGGAGAGGCTTTCTTT. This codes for CASSPRGTGEAFF.

The CDR3 sequence: CSAAWGSQETQYF. The CDR3 region has the DNA TGCAGTGCCGCTTGGGGGAGTCAAGAGACCCAGTACTTC. The V and J genes are TRBV20-1 and TRBJ2-5, with D perhaps being TRBD1 or TRBD2 (5 bases each). The CDR3 has 13 amino acids. Trimming cost V 6 bases and J 2 bases, with 13 bases left between them. The germline V gene encodes CDR1 DFQATT and CDR2 SNEGSKA (reference sequence).

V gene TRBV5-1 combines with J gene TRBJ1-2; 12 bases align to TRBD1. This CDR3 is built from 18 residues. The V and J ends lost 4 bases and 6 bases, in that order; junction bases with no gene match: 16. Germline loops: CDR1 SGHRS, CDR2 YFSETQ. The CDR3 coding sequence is TGCGCCAGCAGCACCGGTCCGGGACAGGGGGCACAAGGGGATGGCTACACCTTC. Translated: CASSTGPGQGAQGDGYTF.

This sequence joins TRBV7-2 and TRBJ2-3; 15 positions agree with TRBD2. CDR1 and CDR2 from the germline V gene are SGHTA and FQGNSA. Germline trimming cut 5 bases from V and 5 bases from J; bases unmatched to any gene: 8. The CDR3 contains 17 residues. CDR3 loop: CASSVGLAGGPGDTQYF. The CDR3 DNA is TGTGCCAGCAGCGTAGGACTAGCGGGAGGGCCAGGAGATACGCAGTATTTT.

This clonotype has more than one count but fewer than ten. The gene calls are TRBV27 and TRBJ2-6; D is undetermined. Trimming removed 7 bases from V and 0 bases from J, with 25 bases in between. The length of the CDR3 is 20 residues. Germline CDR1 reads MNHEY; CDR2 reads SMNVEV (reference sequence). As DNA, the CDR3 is TGTGCCAGCACCCCAAGGGCAGCAACCCGCTCCCTCTCTGGGGCCAACGTCCTGACTTTC. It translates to CASTPRAATRSLSGANVLTF.

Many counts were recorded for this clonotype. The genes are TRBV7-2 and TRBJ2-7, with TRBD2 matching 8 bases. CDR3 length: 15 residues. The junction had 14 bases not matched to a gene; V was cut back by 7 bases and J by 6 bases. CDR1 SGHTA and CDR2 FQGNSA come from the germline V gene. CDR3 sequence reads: CASIERLSGSLEQYF. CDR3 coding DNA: TGTGCCAGCATCGAGAGGCTCAGCGGGAGTCTCGAGCAGTACTTC. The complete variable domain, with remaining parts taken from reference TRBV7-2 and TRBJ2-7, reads GAGVSQSPSNKVTEKGKDVELRCDPISGHTALYWYRQSLGQGLEFLIYFQGNSAPDKSGLPSDRFSAERTGGSVSTLTIQRTQQEDSAVYLCASIERLSGSLEQYFGPGTRLTVT.

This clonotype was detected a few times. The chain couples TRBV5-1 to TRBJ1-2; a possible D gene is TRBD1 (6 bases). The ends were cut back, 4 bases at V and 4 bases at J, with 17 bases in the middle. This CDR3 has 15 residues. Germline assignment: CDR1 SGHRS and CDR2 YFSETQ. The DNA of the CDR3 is TGCGCCAGCAGCCCGTCGGGGGCGCAGAGCTATGGCTACACCTTC. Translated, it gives CASSPSGAQSYGYTF.

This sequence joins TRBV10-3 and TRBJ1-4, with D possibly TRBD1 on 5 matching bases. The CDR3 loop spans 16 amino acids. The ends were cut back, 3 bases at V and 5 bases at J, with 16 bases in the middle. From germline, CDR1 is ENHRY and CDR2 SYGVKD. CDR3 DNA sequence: TGTGCCATCAGTGATCCAAAGGCAGGGCGGAATGAAAAACTGTTTTTT. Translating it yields CAISDPKAGRNEKLFF.

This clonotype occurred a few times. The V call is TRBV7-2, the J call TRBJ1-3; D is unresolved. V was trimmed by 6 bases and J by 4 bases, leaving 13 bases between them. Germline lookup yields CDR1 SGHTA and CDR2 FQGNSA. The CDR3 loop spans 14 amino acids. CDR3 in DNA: TGTGCCAGCAGGTTGATCTATGGAGGAAACACCATATATTTT. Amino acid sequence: CASRLIYGGNTIYF.

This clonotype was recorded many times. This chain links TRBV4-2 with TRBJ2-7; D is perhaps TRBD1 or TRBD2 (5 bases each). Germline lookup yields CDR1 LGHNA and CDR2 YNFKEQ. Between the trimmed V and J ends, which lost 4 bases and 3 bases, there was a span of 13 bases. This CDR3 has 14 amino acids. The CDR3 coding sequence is TGTGCCAGCAGCCTCCGACTGGGGGACTACGAGCAGTACTTC. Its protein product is CASSLRLGDYEQYF.

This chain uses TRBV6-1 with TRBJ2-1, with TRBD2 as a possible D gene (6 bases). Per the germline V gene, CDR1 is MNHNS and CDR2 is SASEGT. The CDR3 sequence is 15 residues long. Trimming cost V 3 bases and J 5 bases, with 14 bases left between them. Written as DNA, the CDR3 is TGTGCCAGCAGTGAGCGGGCGGGAATTCACAATGAGCAGTTCTTC. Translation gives CASSERAGIHNEQFF.

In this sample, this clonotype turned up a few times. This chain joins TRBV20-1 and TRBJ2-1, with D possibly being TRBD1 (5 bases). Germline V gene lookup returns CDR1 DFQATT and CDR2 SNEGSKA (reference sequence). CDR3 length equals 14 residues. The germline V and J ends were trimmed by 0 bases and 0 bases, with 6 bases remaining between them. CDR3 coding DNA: TGCAGTGCTAGAGATCAGGGCTCCTACAATGAGCAGTTCTTC. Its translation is CSARDQGSYNEQFF.

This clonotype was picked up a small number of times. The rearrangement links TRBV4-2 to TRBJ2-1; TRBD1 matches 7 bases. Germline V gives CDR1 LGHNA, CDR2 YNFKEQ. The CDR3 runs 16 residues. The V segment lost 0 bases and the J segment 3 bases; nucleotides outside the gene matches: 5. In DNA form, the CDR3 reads TGTGCCAGCAGCCAAGAACCGGGACAGAACTACAATGAGCAGTTCTTC. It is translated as CASSQEPGQNYNEQFF.

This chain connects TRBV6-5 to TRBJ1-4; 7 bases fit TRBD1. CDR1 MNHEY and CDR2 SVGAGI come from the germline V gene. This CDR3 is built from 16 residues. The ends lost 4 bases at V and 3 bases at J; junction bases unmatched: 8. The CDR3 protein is CASSSTGAGANEKLFF. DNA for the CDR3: TGTGCCAGCAGTTCCACAGGGGCCGGGGCTAATGAAAAACTGTTTTTT.

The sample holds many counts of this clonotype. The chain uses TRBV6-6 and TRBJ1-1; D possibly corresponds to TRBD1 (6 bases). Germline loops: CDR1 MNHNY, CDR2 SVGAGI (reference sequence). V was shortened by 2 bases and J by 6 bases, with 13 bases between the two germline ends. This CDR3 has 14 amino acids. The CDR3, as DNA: TGTGCCAGCAGTTACCTGGGGGACACGGCTGAAGCTTTCTTT. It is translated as CASSYLGDTAEAFF.

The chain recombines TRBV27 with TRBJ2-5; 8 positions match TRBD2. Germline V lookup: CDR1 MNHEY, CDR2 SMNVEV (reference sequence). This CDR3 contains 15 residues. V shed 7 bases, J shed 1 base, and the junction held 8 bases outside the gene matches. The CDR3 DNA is TGTGCCAGCATCAAACGGGGGGGGAGCCAAGAGACCCAGTACTTC. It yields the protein CASIKRGGSQETQYF.

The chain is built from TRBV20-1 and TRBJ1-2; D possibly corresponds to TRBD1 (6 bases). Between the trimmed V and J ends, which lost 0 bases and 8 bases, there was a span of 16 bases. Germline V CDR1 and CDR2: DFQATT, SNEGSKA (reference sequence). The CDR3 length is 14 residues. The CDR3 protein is CSARDGGAIRGYTF. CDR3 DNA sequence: TGCAGTGCTAGAGATGGGGGGGCTATACGAGGCTACACCTTC.